The 17 T cell receptor beta chains in this list originate from one sample, sequenced in a study of identical twins. TCRdb reprocessed the 5' RACE reads with MiXCR, giving one entry per CDR3 protein. The data contain approximately 470,000 distinct CDR3 sequences, 14% of them singletons. These data also featured in a second study, about yellow fever vaccine responses in identical twins.

The material sequenced was CD4+ T cells sorted from blood. The receptors here all came from a woman aged 18-29 years in good health.

This clonotype was found a few times. The chain joins TRBV28 to TRBJ2-1; 8 bases align to TRBD1. With V trimmed by 10 bases and J by 8 bases, 16 bases remained unmatched. Germline V gives CDR1 MDHEN, CDR2 SYDVKM. This CDR3 spans 15 amino acids. The CDR3 is CATSSDRAFEDEQFF. CDR3 sequence (DNA): TGTGCCACTTCATCGGACAGGGCGTTTGAGGATGAGCAGTTCTTC.

This clonotype was detected ten times or more. This chain joins TRBV6-2 or TRBV6-3 and TRBJ2-5; TRBD2 agrees at 7 bases. Germline CDR1 and CDR2: MNHEY and SVGEGT. After removal of 2 bases from V and 5 bases from J, the junction contained 8 bases not matched to a gene. The CDR3 contains 15 residues. This CDR3 is CASSYVAGVGETQYF. The CDR3 DNA follows: TGTGCCAGCAGTTACGTTGCGGGAGTAGGTGAGACCCAGTACTTC.

The chain uses TRBV19 and TRBJ1-4; TRBD1 aligns across 7 bases. Losses at the gene ends were 6 bases for V and 7 bases for J; bases not matched to a gene: 2. The CDR3 runs to 12 residues. Germline V gives CDR1 LNHDA, CDR2 SQIVND (reference sequence). CDR3 region: CASSDRAEKLFF. CDR3 nucleotides: TGTGCCAGTAGCGACAGGGCTGAAAAACTGTTTTTT. The full variable domain, with the rest looked up from reference TRBV19 and TRBJ1-4, is DGGITQSPKYLFRKEGQNVTLSCEQNLNHDAMYWYRQDPGQGLRLIYYSQIVNDFQKGDIAEGYSVSREKKESFPLTVTSAQKNPTAFYLCASSDRAEKLFFGSGTQLSVL.

The rearrangement uses TRBV7-9 and TRBJ2-7; D is tentatively TRBD1 or TRBD2 (5 bases each). Looked up from germline, CDR1 is SEHNR and CDR2 is FQNEAQ (reference sequence). CDR3 length: 15 residues. Trimming pared 0 bases from V and 7 bases from J, leaving 16 bases between. The CDR3: CASSLAGTANGEQYF. The CDR3 region has the DNA TGTGCCAGCAGCTTAGCAGGGACGGCAAATGGGGAGCAGTACTTC.

The chain combines TRBV2 with TRBJ2-1, with 8 bases aligning to TRBD1. The CDR3 is made up of 15 amino acids. Looked up from germline, CDR1 is SNHLY and CDR2 is FYNNEI. V shed 4 bases and J 5 bases; nucleotides not matched to a gene: 7. CDR3 amino acids: CASSGQGLPDNEQFF. CDR3 DNA: TGTGCCAGCAGTGGACAGGGGTTACCGGACAATGAGCAGTTCTTC.

V and J are TRBV5-6 and TRBJ2-7; D is uncertain. The germline V gene has CDR1 SGHDT and CDR2 YYEEEE. The CDR3 has 13 residues. V lost 9 bases and J 3 bases, leaving 16 bases between the germline ends. The CDR3 DNA reads TGTGCCACAAGCTTCGGAAGGGTCTACGAGCAGTACTTC. This translates into CATSFGRVYEQYF.

In this sample, this clonotype turned up many times. V and J are TRBV29-1 and TRBJ2-1, with D perhaps TRBD1 or TRBD2 (5 bases each). The germline V and J ends were trimmed by 5 bases and 15 bases, with 14 bases remaining between them. The germline gives CDR1 SQVTM, CDR2 ANQGSEA. The CDR3 contains 10 residues. The CDR3 DNA sequence: TGCAGCGTTCGGGACGATAGACGGTTCTTC. Residues: CSVRDDRRFF.

The chain employs TRBV25-1 and TRBJ2-2, with D tentatively TRBD2 (6 bases). Trimming stripped 2 bases from V and 1 base from J, with 8 bases between. There are 15 residues in the CDR3. Germline lookup yields CDR1 MGHDK and CDR2 SYGVNS. The CDR3 region has the DNA TGTGCCAGCAGTGAACTCGGGGGGAACACCGGGGAGCTGTTTTTT. Protein product: CASSELGGNTGELFF. The full variable domain, its missing parts supplied by reference TRBV25-1 and TRBJ2-2, is EADIYQTPRYLVIGTGKKITLECSQTMGHDKMYWYQQDPGMELHLIHYSYGVNSTEKGDLSSESTVSRIRTEHFPLTLESARPSHTSQYLCASSELGGNTGELFFGEGSRLTVL.

This clonotype appeared once. The gene calls are TRBV11-2 and TRBJ2-1; no clear D. The V gene's germline CDR1 is SGHAT and CDR2 FQNNGV. Trimming pared 5 bases from V and 2 bases from J, leaving 16 bases between. CDR3 length: 16 amino acids. CDR3 in DNA: TGTGCCAGCAGCCCTATTTCTATTTTCCCCTACAATGAGCAGTTCTTC. Residues: CASSPISIFPYNEQFF.

The rearrangement uses TRBV5-6 and TRBJ2-6; 7 bases fit TRBD1. Germline assignment: CDR1 SGHDT and CDR2 YYEEEE. This CDR3 is built from 17 residues. Trimming at V came to 3 bases and at J to 0 bases, leaving 6 bases not matched to a gene. CDR3 protein: CASSWGQLFSGANVLTF. As DNA, the CDR3 is TGTGCCAGCAGCTGGGGACAGTTGTTCTCTGGGGCCAACGTCCTGACTTTC.

The J gene is TRBJ2-2, the V gene TRBV2; D gene uncertain. The CDR3 covers 14 residues. Germline V lookup: CDR1 SNHLY, CDR2 FYNNEI. The V end lost 10 bases, the J end lost 3 bases, and 15 bases lay between the germline ends. CDR3 protein: CANKETRDTGELFF. In DNA form, the CDR3 reads TGTGCCAATAAGGAGACCCGAGACACCGGGGAGCTGTTTTTT.

This clonotype was seen only a few times. The chain has TRBV28 and TRBJ2-7; D not certain. The CDR3 sequence is 12 residues long. Trimming removed 7 bases at V and 0 bases at J, with 7 bases between. From germline, CDR1 is MDHEN and CDR2 SYDVKM. The DNA for the CDR3 is TGTGCCAGCACCCGGTTCTCCTACGAGCAGTACTTC. Protein sequence: CASTRFSYEQYF.

This clonotype was recorded a few times. The gene calls are TRBV20-1 and TRBJ1-1; a weak D match, TRBD1 (6 bases). CDR3 length: 15 residues. In germline, CDR1 is DFQATT, CDR2 SNEGSKA (reference sequence). Trimming took off 0 bases at V and 0 bases at J, with 11 bases between the two ends. In nucleotides, the CDR3 is TGCAGTGCTAGAGACCACCGGGGGCTGAACACTGAAGCTTTCTTT. It yields the protein CSARDHRGLNTEAFF.

V and J are TRBV5-1 and TRBJ2-1, with D uncertain. Germline CDR1 is SGHRS and CDR2 is YFSETQ. Trimming took 0 bases from V and 7 from J, leaving 14 bases between them. This CDR3 has 15 amino acids. CDR3 nucleotide sequence: TGCGCCAGCAGCTTGGTTGGTTCAGTCGTGAATGAGCAGTTCTTC. This gives the protein CASSLVGSVVNEQFF.

CDR3 region: CASSQVTGGYNEQFF. The DNA for the CDR3 is TGTGCCAGCAGCCAAGTGACGGGGGGGTACAATGAGCAGTTCTTC. The chain recombines TRBV14 with TRBJ2-1; 8 bases align to TRBD2. CDR3 length: 15 amino acids. V shed 1 base and J 4 bases; nucleotides not matched to a gene: 3. Germline values: CDR1 SGHDN, CDR2 FVKESK.

Here the CDR3 reads CSAHSGRAREQFF. DNA for the CDR3: TGCAGTGCGCATAGCGGGAGGGCGAGAGAGCAGTTCTTC. This chain links TRBV20-1 with TRBJ2-1, with 11 bases aligning to TRBD2. Per the germline V gene, CDR1 is DFQATT and CDR2 is SNEGSKA (reference sequence). The CDR3 is 13 residues long. The V segment lost 6 bases and the J segment 10 bases; nucleotides outside the gene matches: 8.

This chain connects TRBV28 to TRBJ2-1; D is unclear. The CDR3 has 15 residues. Germline lookup yields CDR1 MDHEN and CDR2 SYDVKM. V shed 6 bases and J shed 5 bases, with 17 bases lying between them. CDR3 nucleotide sequence: TGTGCCAGCAGAACTAAAAAGAACTACCACAATGAGCAGTTCTTC. This sequence encodes CASRTKKNYHNEQFF.